The text below deals with one T cell receptor beta chain. What it binds is unknown. V lost 7 bases and J lost 4, with 13 bases in between. The CDR3 extends over 13 amino acids. Germline V CDR1 and CDR2: SEHNR, FQNEAQ (reference sequence). Library construction for TCR beta used iRepertoire HTBI primers and Arm-PCR of CDR3 regions. One entry per CDR3 protein results from TCRdb running MiXCR on the multiplex PCR reads. This table has around 460,000 distinct CDR3 sequences, about 20% appearing once. The data were taken from a study of regulatory T cells in long-lasting Graves disease. Study summary: Persistent cases were those of Graves' disease that involved over 5 years of antithyroid drugs with positive TSH receptor antibodies. Whole-study results and caveats: Favoring TRBV28, TRBJ1-2 and TRBJ2-5 was a feature seen in persistent disease.

Time point specified: persistent/refractory GD, antithyroid drugs over 5 years with positive TRAb. There was RNA extracted from PBMCs, and the TCR library was made from it. The chain joins TRBV7-9 to TRBJ1-2, with D tentatively TRBD1 (6 bases). Sequencing was performed on peripheral blood mononuclear cells (PBMCs), taken when the disease was refractory, from a patient treated with antithyroid drugs. The receptor was isolated from a female donor with Graves disease. Here the CDR3 DNA reads TGTGCCAGCAACCGACAGGAGATCTATGGCTACACCTTC. Its translation: CASNRQEIYGYTF.